The 29 T cell receptor beta chains below come from one sample, sequenced in a study of blood T cells in healthy people across ages. A sample-barcoded 5' primer and a J-beta primer mix were used in a second PCR of about 6 to 12 cycles. TCRdb independently ran MiXCR on the 5' RACE reads; one entry per CDR3 protein. The sample lists roughly 650,000 distinct CDR3 sequences; about 32% were seen once. Source material: blood. Receptors were obtained from a woman older than 75 in good health.

In its sample, this clonotype was seen many times. CDR3 sequence reads: CASSEEGQKGDTQYF. CDR3 nucleotide sequence: TGTGCCAGCAGTGAAGAGGGACAGAAAGGAGATACGCAGTATTTT. The chain employs TRBV2 and TRBJ2-3, with 7 bases identical to TRBD1. In germline, CDR1 is SNHLY, CDR2 FYNNEI. The CDR3 loop spans 15 amino acids. The trim removed 1 base at V and 5 bases at J, leaving 6 bases unmatched.

This clonotype was counted at least ten times. The chain is built from TRBV6-2 or TRBV6-3 and TRBJ1-6, with D possibly matching TRBD1 (5 bases). CDR3 size: 15 residues. V lost 5 bases to trimming and J lost 7 bases, with 15 bases between them. Germline V gives CDR1 MNHEY, CDR2 SVGEGT. The CDR3 nucleotides read TGTGCCAGCAGTCCCGGGACGGCGAAAAATTCACCCCTCCACTTT. Translating gives CASSPGTAKNSPLHF.

This clonotype was counted many times. This chain uses TRBV7-2 with TRBJ2-7; no reliable D call. Trimming left V 5 bases short and J 3 bases short, with 20 bases between. The CDR3 extends over 16 amino acids. Germline V gives CDR1 SGHTA, CDR2 FQGNSA. The CDR3 reads CASSRSEQPALYEQYF. The CDR3 DNA follows: TGTGCCAGCAGCCGTTCGGAGCAGCCGGCTCTCTACGAGCAGTACTTC.

In regard to this clonotype: Compared with germline, one end of the junction differs, possibly owing to a read error. V is TRBV4-3 and J is TRBJ2-7, with unresolved D. Germline values: CDR1 LGHNA, CDR2 YSLEER. The CDR3 contains 13 residues. This CDR3 reads CASSQDTRTTRSF. The CDR3 DNA follows: TGCGCCAGCAGCCAAGATACGCGGACCACACGAAGCTTC.

As to this clonotype: A much larger clone sits a single nucleotide away, making a read error possible. The chain links TRBV2 to TRBJ2-1; TRBD2 aligns across 9 bases. The end of the DNA fits TRBJ2-7 better, so the J call may be wrong. This CDR3 is built from 15 residues. CDR1 and CDR2 (germline): SNHLY, FYNNEI. CDR3 nucleotide sequence: TGTGCCAGCAGTGAGGCGGGGGGGCCCTACAATGAGCAGTACTTC. This encodes CASSEAGGPYNEQYF.

This clonotype was recorded at least ten times. The chain recombines TRBV24-1 with TRBJ1-1; TRBD1 might be the D (5 bases). The V gene lost 10 bases and the J gene lost 0 bases, with 14 bases spanning the gap. Looked up from germline, CDR1 is KGHDR and CDR2 is SFDVKD. The CDR3 covers 14 residues. The CDR3 DNA follows: TGTGCCACGATGGGAGGGGTCATGAACACTGAAGCTTTCTTT. It yields the protein CATMGGVMNTEAFF.

This clonotype came up many times. The J gene is TRBJ2-6, the V gene TRBV27, with unresolved D. The length of the CDR3 is 13 residues. Trimming took off 1 base at V and 3 bases at J, with 1 base between the two ends. Germline V lookup: CDR1 MNHEY, CDR2 SMNVEV (reference sequence). This CDR3 is CASSLFGANVLTF. The DNA of the CDR3 is TGTGCCAGCAGTTTATTTGGGGCCAACGTCCTGACTTTC.

This clonotype turned up a few times. At one end, the junction sequence differs from germline, possibly due to a read error. The chain combines TRBV7-7 with TRBJ2-3; possibly TRBD1 or TRBD2 for D (6 bases each). Germline CDR1 and CDR2: SSHAT and FNYEAQ (reference sequence). The CDR3 spans 16 residues. The CDR3 DNA reads as TGTGCTAGCAGCTTAGGGGGACTCTCTAGCACAGATACGCAGTATTTT. Protein sequence: CASSLGGLSSTDTQYF.

Turning to this clonotype: Germline is not matched at one junction end, which may reflect a read error. The gene calls are TRBV12-3 or TRBV12-4 and TRBJ2-3, with 10 bases that match TRBD1. This CDR3 is built from 16 residues. Here the CDR3 DNA reads TGTGCCAGCAGCTGGGGACAGGGGCTTGGAGCAGATATGCAGTATTTT. Protein: CASSWGQGLGADMQYF.

On this clonotype: A single base separates this from a much larger clone, so it may be a read error. The chain carries TRBV27 and TRBJ2-5; no clear D. Germline CDR1 is MNHEY and CDR2 is SMNVEV (reference sequence). This CDR3 is built from 13 residues. CDR3 DNA sequence: TGTGCCAGCAGTTCCCCGTACCAAGAGGCCCAGTACTTC. This codes for CASSSPYQEAQYF.

This clonotype was found many times. The chain uses TRBV5-1 and TRBJ1-5, with TRBD1 matching over 7 bases. Trimming removed 0 bases from V and 2 bases from J; junction bases left unmatched: 2. The CDR3 has 15 residues. Germline values: CDR1 SGHRS, CDR2 YFSETQ. CDR3 sequence: CASSLEGAGNQPQHF. CDR3 DNA sequence: TGCGCCAGCAGCTTGGAGGGGGCAGGCAATCAGCCCCAGCATTTT.

This clonotype was seen a few times. This chain connects TRBV20-1 to TRBJ1-1; no clear D. Germline CDR1 is DFQATT and CDR2 is SNEGSKA (reference sequence). The CDR3 loop spans 15 amino acids. Between the trimmed V and J ends, which lost 0 bases and 1 base, there was a span of 12 bases. In nucleotides, the CDR3 is TGCAGTGCTAGAGAGCCGAACGGCAGGAACACTGAAGCTTTCTTT. This encodes CSAREPNGRNTEAFF.

CDR3 region: CASSLAIEAFF. The DNA of the CDR3 is TGTGCCAGCAGTTTAGCCATTGAAGCTTTCTTT. This sequence joins TRBV28 and TRBJ1-1, with no clear D. CDR1 MDHEN and CDR2 SYDVKM come from the germline V gene. Trimming took 2 bases from V and 7 from J, leaving 5 bases between them. The CDR3 sequence is 11 residues long.

This clonotype was detected many times. This chain joins TRBV15 and TRBJ2-1; 8 nucleotides align to TRBD2. J lost 5 bases, V lost 5 bases, and 8 bases had no gene match. The CDR3 has 15 amino acids. Germline-derived CDR1 and CDR2 are LNHNV and YYDKDF (reference sequence). CDR3 sequence (DNA): TGTGCCACCAGCTCGGACGGGGGGGCGGACAATGAGCAGTTCTTC. It is translated as CATSSDGGADNEQFF. Full variable domain (remainder filled in from reference TRBV15 and TRBJ2-1): DAMVIQNPRYQVTQFGKPVTLSCSQTLNHNVMYWYQQKSSQAPKLLFHYYDKDFNNEADTPDNFQSRRPNTSFCFLDIRSPGLGDTAMYLCATSSDGGADNEQFFGPGTRLTVL.

The rearrangement links TRBV2 to TRBJ1-4; 8 bases are a match to TRBD1. CDR1 is SNHLY and CDR2 is FYNNEI in the germline V gene. The CDR3 extends over 14 amino acids. V trimming: 8 bases; J trimming: 10 bases; junction bases outside the gene matches: 12. DNA of the CDR3: TGTGCCAGCGGCCAGACAGGGGATTTGGGAAAACTGTTTTTT. Translation gives CASGQTGDLGKLFF.

This clonotype was seen ten or more times. The chain employs TRBV15 and TRBJ2-3; TRBD2 agrees at 8 bases. Germline V CDR1 and CDR2: LNHNV, YYDKDF (reference sequence). V shed 5 bases, J shed 0 bases, and the junction held 13 bases outside the gene matches. CDR3 size: 18 residues. CDR3 coding DNA: TGTGCCACCAGCCGCACGCGGCGGAGCGGGGGTAGCACAGATACGCAGTATTTT. Protein sequence: CATSRTRRSGGSTDTQYF.

Many counts were recorded for this clonotype. This chain joins TRBV9 and TRBJ2-7; D not resolved. The CDR3 sequence is 15 residues long. CDR1 and CDR2 from the germline V gene are SGDLS and YYNGEE. V lost 0 bases and J lost 4, with 14 bases in between. The DNA of the CDR3 is TGTGCCAGCAGCGTAGCTGAGATGGATATATACGAGCAGTACTTC. This translates into CASSVAEMDIYEQYF.

This clonotype has just a few counts. The chain uses TRBV7-9 and TRBJ2-1, with 9 positions matching TRBD2. V was clipped by 8 bases and J by 5 bases; unmatched bases: 7. The germline gives CDR1 SEHNR, CDR2 FQNEAQ (reference sequence). This CDR3 comprises 14 residues. The CDR3 spells CASPRLAENNEQFF. The DNA of the CDR3 is TGTGCCAGCCCAAGACTAGCGGAAAACAATGAGCAGTTCTTC.

In its sample, this clonotype was seen many times. The chain uses TRBV27 and TRBJ2-1; D gene unclear. Germline V gives CDR1 MNHEY, CDR2 SMNVEV (reference sequence). The CDR3 is made up of 13 amino acids. Trimming pared 6 bases from V and 4 bases from J, leaving 10 bases between. The CDR3 loop reads CASRVLEYNEQFF. Written as DNA, the CDR3 is TGTGCCAGCAGAGTGCTCGAGTACAATGAGCAGTTCTTC.

This clonotype was seen at least ten times. The V call is TRBV12-5, the J call TRBJ2-1; 7 nucleotides line up with TRBD2. V trimming: 2 bases; J trimming: 4 bases; junction bases outside the gene matches: 11. Germline V gene lookup returns CDR1 LGHNT and CDR2 FRNRAP. The CDR3 spans 17 residues. The CDR3 protein is CASGLLRGGGAYNEQFF. For the CDR3, the DNA is TGTGCTAGTGGTTTGTTACGGGGCGGGGGAGCTTACAATGAGCAGTTCTTC.

The J gene is TRBJ2-1, the V gene TRBV12-3 or TRBV12-4; weak D call: TRBD2 (6 bases). The CDR3 is made up of 16 amino acids. Between the trimmed V and J ends, which lost 1 base and 12 bases, there was a span of 22 bases. CDR3 nucleotide sequence: TGTGCCAGCAGTTTAGATGGCGGGATAAGGGCAGATGTGCAGTTCTTC. It translates to CASSLDGGIRADVQFF.

This clonotype showed up just a few times. The chain employs TRBV7-2 and TRBJ1-1, with 7 bases matching TRBD1. With V trimmed by 4 bases and J by 4 bases, 15 bases remained unmatched. CDR3 length equals 17 residues. Germline loops: CDR1 SGHTA, CDR2 FQGNSA. The CDR3 spells CASSSTLSQGFGTEAFF. In DNA, the CDR3 is TGTGCCAGCAGCTCCACATTGTCACAGGGGTTTGGCACTGAAGCTTTCTTT.

The V gene is TRBV28, the J gene TRBJ1-5, with TRBD1 matching over 7 bases. Germline assignment: CDR1 MDHEN and CDR2 SYDVKM. The V and J ends lost 6 bases and 3 bases, in that order; junction bases with no gene match: 8. The CDR3 has 15 residues. CDR3 sequence (DNA): TGTGCCAGCAGCTATACAGGGGAACCCAATCAGCCCCAGCATTTT. Translated: CASSYTGEPNQPQHF.

The rearrangement joins TRBV5-1 to TRBJ1-2; unclear D gene. This CDR3 contains 13 residues. V was trimmed by 5 bases and J by 6 bases, leaving 14 bases between them. Germline V gene sequence: CDR1 SGHRS, CDR2 YFSETQ. Here the CDR3 reads CASSRDQADGYTF. Here the CDR3 DNA reads TGCGCCAGCAGTCGCGACCAGGCAGATGGCTACACCTTC.

This clonotype was seen at least ten times. The rearrangement links TRBV10-3 to TRBJ1-1; D is ambiguous. This CDR3 is built from 15 residues. V was cut by 2 bases and J by 6 bases, with 16 bases left in between. Per the germline V gene, CDR1 is ENHRY and CDR2 is SYGVKD. The CDR3 DNA reads TGTGCCATCAGTGAGCCAGGACGGCCACGGGCTGAAGCTTTCTTT. Translated, it gives CAISEPGRPRAEAFF.

This clonotype was seen repeatedly, ten times or more. The rearrangement uses TRBV11-2 and TRBJ2-5, with D perhaps TRBD2 (7 bases). In germline, CDR1 is SGHAT, CDR2 FQNNGV. This CDR3 has 16 residues. Trimming removed 7 bases at V and 2 bases at J, with 20 bases between. This chain's CDR3 is CASKKGGGDTQETQYF. The DNA for the CDR3 is TGTGCCAGCAAGAAAGGGGGGGGGGATACTCAAGAGACCCAGTACTTC. Full variable domain (missing parts from reference TRBV11-2 and TRBJ2-5): EAGVAQSPRYKIIEKRQSVAFWCNPISGHATLYWYQQILGQGPKLLIQFQNNGVVDDSQLPKDRFSAERLKGVDSTLKIQPAKLEDSAVYLCASKKGGGDTQETQYFGPGTRLLVL.

The rearrangement links TRBV6-5 to TRBJ2-2; D not certain. The CDR3 runs 13 residues. The ends were cut back, 8 bases at V and 7 bases at J, with 14 bases in the middle. The germline V gene encodes CDR1 MNHEY and CDR2 SVGAGI. CDR3 nucleotides: TGTGCCAGCGGCCGGTCGCAAGGCGGGGAGCTGTTTTTT. Protein product: CASGRSQGGELFF.

This chain uses TRBV20-1 with TRBJ2-1, with 10 bases lining up with TRBD2. Losses at the gene ends were 3 bases for V and 12 bases for J; bases not matched to a gene: 17. Germline V CDR1 and CDR2: DFQATT, SNEGSKA (reference sequence). There are 16 residues in the CDR3. The DNA for the CDR3 is TGCAGTGCTAGGGGGACGAGCGGGGGGGCCTTATATGCGCAGTTCTTC. Encoded protein: CSARGTSGGALYAQFF.

This clonotype was counted at least ten times. An end of the junction differs from the germline gene, which may be a read error. V gene TRBV7-9 combines with J gene TRBJ2-1; perhaps TRBD1 as D (7 bases). The CDR3 spans 19 residues. From germline, CDR1 is SEHNR and CDR2 FQNEAQ (reference sequence). CDR3 sequence: CASSSTLRQGISGGGEQFF. CDR3 DNA sequence: TGTGCCAGTAGCTCTACCCTTAGACAGGGTATCTCCGGAGGGGGTGAGCAGTTCTTC.